The present T cell receptor (beta chain) was sequenced within a study of T cell responses to AZD1222 COVID-19 vaccine. Study-level findings and limits: With two AZD1222 doses given, Spike-specific TCR breadth and depth both rose.

Some clones are missing from TCRdb's copy, which holds only in-frame ones; the method was immunoSEQ multiplex PCR. In the table there are some 130,000 clones, around four fifths of which are singletons. The CDR3 is 11 amino acids. Between the trimmed V and J ends, which lost 4 bases and 10 bases, there was a span of 8 bases. CDR1 is SGHRS, CDR2 YFSETQ, per germline. With respect to this clone: Its antigen is not identified.

The chain couples TRBV5-1 to TRBJ1-4; D possibly corresponds to TRBD1 (5 bases). The source material was peripheral blood, sampled on day 0 of AZD1222 vaccination. The source is an adult in good health. CDR3 region: CASSDQGKLFF. In DNA form, the CDR3 reads TGCGCCAGCAGCGACCAGGGAAAACTGTTTTTT.